This TCR beta chain originates from a study of blood T cells in healthy people across ages. Germline-derived CDR1 and CDR2 are SGHKS and YYEKEE (reference sequence). V was trimmed by 4 bases and J by 0 bases, leaving 17 bases between them. This CDR3 is 16 amino acids long. Study-wide results and caveats: Expanded clonotype changes were possibly confounded by unknown donor CMV status.

This clonotype was seen a single time. Antigen unknown. Combining a sample-barcoded 5' primer with a J-beta primer mix, a second PCR ran for roughly 6 to 12 cycles. Carrying 12 random nucleotides, a template-switch adaptor labeled each individual cDNA molecule. TCRdb fed the 5' RACE reads into MiXCR, producing one record per CDR3 protein. This sample has more than 700,000 distinct CDR3 sequences; around half occur once, and the top ten carry approximately 41%. At least 5.5 micrograms of total RNA were extracted per sample. The specimen sequenced was blood. J is TRBJ2-7 and V is TRBV5-5; maybe TRBD1 (5 bases). This clonotype was sampled from a man at least 80 years old in good health. The CDR3 DNA is TGTGCCAGCAGCCCTCCACAGGCTTGGGACTCCTACGAGCAGTACTTC. Protein sequence: CASSPPQAWDSYEQYF.